This is a list of T cell receptor beta chains from one sample in a study of CD8+ T cells in alopecia areata. Assay used: immunoSEQ multiplex PCR; TCRdb lists only in-frame clones, some missing. The data contain some 180,000 clones, about half of them singletons. The input for sequencing was CD8+ T cells sorted from blood, taken at week 52, from a patient treated with tofacitinib. The receptors originated from a human donor with alopecia areata. Each CDR3 is given with its conserved first and last residue. The D gene is left open where the match is weak. Clone size is given for some rows only: seen once, a few or many times, or a class if the clone is expanded.

j_gene | abundance | v_gene | d_gene | CDR3nt | CDR3aa
TRBJ1-5 | - | TRBV27 | - | TGTGCCAGCAGTTTAGGGGGTAGCAATCAGCCCCAGCATTTT | CASSLGGSNQPQHF
TRBJ2-6 | few | TRBV7-9 | - | TGTGCCAGCAGCCAAGACAGCTCTGGGGCCAACGTCCTGACTTTC | CASSQDSSGANVLTF
TRBJ1-2 | - | TRBV29-1 | - | TGCAGCGTTGGAGGAGAAGCCTCCTATGGCTACACCTTC | CSVGGEASYGYTF
TRBJ1-1 | - | TRBV7-2 | - | TGTGCCAGCAGCCCATGGGACGGCACTGAAGCTTTCTTT | CASSPWDGTEAFF
TRBJ2-7 | few | TRBV15 | - | TGTGCCACCAGCCCCGAGGGTTCCTACGAGCAGTACTTC | CATSPEGSYEQYF
TRBJ2-5 | few | TRBV27 | - | TGTGCCAGCAGTTTATCCTGGGACGGCCAGGCCCAGTACTTC | CASSLSWDGQAQYF
TRBJ2-7 | - | TRBV19 | TRBD2 | TGTGCCAGTAGTATAATGAGCGGGGGGCTCGACGAGCAGTACTTC | CASSIMSGGLDEQYF
TRBJ1-4 | few | TRBV23-1 | - | TGCGCCAGCAGTCCGCAGAACGAAAAACTGTTTTTT | CASSPQNEKLFF
TRBJ1-1 | few | TRBV4-2 | - | TGTGCCAGCAGCCTACAGAACACTGAAGCTTTCTTT | CASSLQNTEAFF
TRBJ1-5 | few | TRBV4-1 | TRBD1 | TGCGCCAGCAGCCAAGTGATAGGACAGGAGGGGTATGGCAATCAGCCCCAGCATTTT | CASSQVIGQEGYGNQPQHF
TRBJ2-7 | - | TRBV5-4 | - | TGTGCCAGCAGCTTGGGGGACTTAGAGTCCTACGAGCAGTACTTC | CASSLGDLESYEQYF
TRBJ1-3 | few | TRBV5-1 | - | TGCGCCAGCAGCTTGTACAGTACTCGCGGAATAGGAAACACCATATATTTT | CASSLYSTRGIGNTIYF
TRBJ2-1 | - | TRBV11-3 | - | TGTGCCAGCAGCTTAGGGGGTAGCTCCTACAATGAGCAGTTCTTC | CASSLGGSSYNEQFF
TRBJ2-7 | - | TRBV2 | - | TGTGCCAGCAGTGAAGCGTTTGGGGGGGCCCGCTTC | CASSEAFGGARF
TRBJ1-5 | medium-sized | TRBV12-5 | TRBD1 | TGTGCTAGTGGTTTGGGACAGGGTAGCAATCAGCCCCAGCATTTT | CASGLGQGSNQPQHF
TRBJ2-5 | - | TRBV7-9 | TRBD2 | TGTGCCAGCAGCTCGGGACTAGCGGGGGGGCCGACCCAGTACTTC | CASSSGLAGGPTQYF
TRBJ2-7 | - | TRBV5-6 | TRBD1 | TGTGCCAGCAGCGATGGGACAGCTGGGTACGAGCAGTACTTC | CASSDGTAGYEQYF
TRBJ2-3 | - | TRBV14 | - | TGTGCCAGCAGCCAAGTAGTGGGCGCAGATACGCAGTATTTT | CASSQVVGADTQYF
TRBJ2-5 | few | TRBV25-1 | - | TGTGCCAGCAGTGACCGCGATCGAATTGAGACCCAGTACTTC | CASSDRDRIETQYF
TRBJ1-6 | - | TRBV19 | - | TGTGCCAGTAGTTCAGGAAGGGAATCACCCCTCCACTTT | CASSSGRESPLHF
TRBJ2-3 | - | TRBV15 | TRBD2 | TGTGCCACCAGCAGGTATAGGCTAGCGGGTCAAACAGATACGCAGTATTTT | CATSRYRLAGQTDTQYF
TRBJ2-7 | - | TRBV6-6 | - | TGTGCCAGCACCTGGGGGGAATCCTACGAGCAGTACTTC | CASTWGESYEQYF
TRBJ1-1 | once | TRBV5-4 | - | TGTGCCAGCAGCAGGCGGGGGACTGAGACTGAAGCTTTCTTT | CASSRRGTETEAFF
TRBJ2-5 | few | TRBV5-1 | TRBD2 | TGCGCCAGCAGCTTGGTTAGCGGGGGAAAAGAGACCCAGTACTTC | CASSLVSGGKETQYF
TRBJ2-7 | - | TRBV9 | - | TGTGCCAGCAGCGTGGGGTCGAACTCCTACGAGCAGTACTTC | CASSVGSNSYEQYF
TRBJ1-2 | - | TRBV10-3 | TRBD1 | TGTGCCATCAGTGGCACGGACAGGGAGAACTATGGCTACACCTTC | CAISGTDRENYGYTF
TRBJ1-2 | - | TRBV29-1 | - | TGCAGCGTTGAGGGGCAGCGGATGGACTATGGCTACACCTTC | CSVEGQRMDYGYTF
TRBJ2-3 | - | TRBV15 | - | TGTGCCACCAGCAGAGATCTGGGGCCAGATACGCAGTATTTT | CATSRDLGPDTQYF
TRBJ2-5 | few | TRBV9 | - | TGTGCCAGCAGCAGCCTACAAGAGACCCAGTACTTC | CASSSLQETQYF
TRBJ1-1 | - | TRBV27 | - | TGTGCCAGCAGGGACGCGGGGACTGAAGCTTTCTTT | CASRDAGTEAFF
TRBJ2-6 | few | TRBV7-8 | TRBD1 | TGTGCCAGCAGCTTAGGAGACAGGGGGCCGGTCGTCCTGACTTTC | CASSLGDRGPVVLTF
TRBJ1-2 | once | TRBV7-9 | TRBD1 | TGTGCCAGCACCTCAGGGGGGACAGCCTATGGCTACACCTTC | CASTSGGTAYGYTF
TRBJ2-3 | - | TRBV9 | TRBD1 | TGTGCCAGCAGCCCAAGGGACAGAAACACAGATACGCAGTATTTT | CASSPRDRNTDTQYF
TRBJ2-2 | - | TRBV5-1 | - | TGCGCCAGCAATGAGGGGGTGAACACCGGGGAGCTGTTTTTT | CASNEGVNTGELFF
TRBJ1-5 | few | TRBV27 | - | TGTGCCAGCAGTTCGTTTAACCACGGGGATAGCAATCAGCCCCAGCATTTT | CASSSFNHGDSNQPQHF
TRBJ1-4 | few | TRBV7-9 | - | TGTGCCAGCAGCCCCCGGTTACGACTGTTTTTT | CASSPRLRLFF
TRBJ2-7 | - | TRBV7-8 | - | TGTGCCAGCAGCTTGGGGGGACGCTACGAGCAGTACTTC | CASSLGGRYEQYF